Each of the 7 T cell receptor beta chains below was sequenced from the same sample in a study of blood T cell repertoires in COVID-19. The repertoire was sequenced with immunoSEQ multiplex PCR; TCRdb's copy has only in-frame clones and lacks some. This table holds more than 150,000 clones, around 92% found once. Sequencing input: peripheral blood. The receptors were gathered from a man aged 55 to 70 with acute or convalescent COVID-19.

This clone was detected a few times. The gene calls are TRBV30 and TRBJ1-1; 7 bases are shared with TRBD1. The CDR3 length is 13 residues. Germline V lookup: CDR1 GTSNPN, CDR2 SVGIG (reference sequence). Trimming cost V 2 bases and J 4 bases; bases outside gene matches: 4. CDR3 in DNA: TGTGCCTGGAGTACAGGGGCCGGCACTGAAGCTTTCTTT. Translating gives CAWSTGAGTEAFF.

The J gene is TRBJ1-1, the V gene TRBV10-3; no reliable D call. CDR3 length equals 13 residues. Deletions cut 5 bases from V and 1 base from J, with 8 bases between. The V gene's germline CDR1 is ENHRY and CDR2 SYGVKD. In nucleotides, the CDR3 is TGTGCCATCAGTTCCACAGAGAACACTGAAGCTTTCTTT. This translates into CAISSTENTEAFF.

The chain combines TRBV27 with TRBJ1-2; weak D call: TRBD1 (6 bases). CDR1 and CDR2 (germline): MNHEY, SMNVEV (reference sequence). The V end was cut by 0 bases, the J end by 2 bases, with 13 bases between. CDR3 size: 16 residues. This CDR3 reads CASSLSGLQGNYGYTF. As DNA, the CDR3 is TGTGCCAGCAGTTTATCGGGACTACAGGGAAACTATGGCTACACCTTC.

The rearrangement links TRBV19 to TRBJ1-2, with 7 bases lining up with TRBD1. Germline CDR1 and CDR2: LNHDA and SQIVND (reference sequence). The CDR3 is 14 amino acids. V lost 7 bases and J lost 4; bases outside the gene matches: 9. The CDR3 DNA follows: TGTGCCAGTACCCCGAGTGGGACAGTCTATGGCTACACCTTC. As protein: CASTPSGTVYGYTF.

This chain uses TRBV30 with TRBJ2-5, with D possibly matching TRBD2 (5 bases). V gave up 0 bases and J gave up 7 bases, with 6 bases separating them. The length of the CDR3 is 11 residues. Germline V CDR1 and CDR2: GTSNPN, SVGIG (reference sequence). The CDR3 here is CAWSVRGTQYF. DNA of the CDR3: TGTGCCTGGAGTGTACGGGGGACCCAGTACTTC.

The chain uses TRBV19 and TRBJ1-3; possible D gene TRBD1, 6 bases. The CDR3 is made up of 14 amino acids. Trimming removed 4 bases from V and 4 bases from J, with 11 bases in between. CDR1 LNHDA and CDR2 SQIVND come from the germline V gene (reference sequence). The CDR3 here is CASSTGGQGNTIYF. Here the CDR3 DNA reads TGTGCCAGTAGTACCGGAGGACAGGGAAACACCATATATTTT.

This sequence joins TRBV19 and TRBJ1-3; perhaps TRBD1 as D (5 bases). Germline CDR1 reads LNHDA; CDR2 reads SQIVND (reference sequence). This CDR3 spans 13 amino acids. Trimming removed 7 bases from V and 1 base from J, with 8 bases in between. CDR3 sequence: CASTRGSGNTIYF. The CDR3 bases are TGTGCCAGTACTCGGGGGTCTGGAAACACCATATATTTT.